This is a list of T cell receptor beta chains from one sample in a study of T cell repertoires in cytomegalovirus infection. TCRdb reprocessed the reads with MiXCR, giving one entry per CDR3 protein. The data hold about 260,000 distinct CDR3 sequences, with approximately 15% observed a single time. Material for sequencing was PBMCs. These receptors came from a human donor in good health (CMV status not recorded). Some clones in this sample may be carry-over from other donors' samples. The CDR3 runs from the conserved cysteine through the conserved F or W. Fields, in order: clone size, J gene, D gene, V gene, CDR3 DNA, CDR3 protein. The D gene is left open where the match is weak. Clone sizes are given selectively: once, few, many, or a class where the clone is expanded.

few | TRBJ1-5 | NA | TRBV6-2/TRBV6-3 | TGTGCCAGCAGCAAAGGTGCTAATCAGCCCCAGCATTTT | CASSKGANQPQHF
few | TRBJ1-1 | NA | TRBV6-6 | TGTGCCAGCAGTTATTCGGGGGCTAACACTGAAGCTTTCTTT | CASSYSGANTEAFF
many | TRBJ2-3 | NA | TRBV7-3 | TGTGCCAGCAGCTTCAGCGGTAGCACAGATACGCAGTATTTT | CASSFSGSTDTQYF
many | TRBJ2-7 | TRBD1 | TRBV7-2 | TGTGCCAGCAGCTCCATGACAGGGGGCGCCTACGAGCAGTACTTC | CASSSMTGGAYEQYF
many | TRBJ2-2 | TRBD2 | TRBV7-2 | TGTGCCAGCAGCCCCTTTCTGGGACTAGCGGGGTACACCGGGGAGCTGTTTTTT | CASSPFLGLAGYTGELFF
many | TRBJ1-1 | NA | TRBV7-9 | TGTGCCAGCAGCCCCCTGAACACTGAAGCTTTCTTT | CASSPLNTEAFF
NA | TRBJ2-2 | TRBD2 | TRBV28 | TGTGCCAGCGACAAGCGGGACTACACCGGGGAGCTGTTTTTT | CASDKRDYTGELFF
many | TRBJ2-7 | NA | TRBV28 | TGTGCCAGCAGCACCCCTTACGAGCAGTACTTC | CASSTPYEQYF
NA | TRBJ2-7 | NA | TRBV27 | TGTGCCAGCAGTTTACCGGGAGTGGGCGAGCAGTACTTC | CASSLPGVGEQYF
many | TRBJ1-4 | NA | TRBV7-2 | TGTGCCAGCAGCTCCCCGGGACGAGGAGAAAAACTGTTTTTT | CASSSPGRGEKLFF
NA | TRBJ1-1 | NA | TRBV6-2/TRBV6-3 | TGTGCCAGCAGTTTTGAGGGGTTCGCTGAAGCTTTCTTT | CASSFEGFAEAFF
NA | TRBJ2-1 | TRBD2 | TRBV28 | TGTGTCAGCAGTCCCCCCGGGAGGACCTACAATGAGCAGTTCTTC | CVSSPPGRTYNEQFF
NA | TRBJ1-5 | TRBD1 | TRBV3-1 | TGTGCCAGCAGCCAATCTCAGGGGGGCAATCAGCCCCAGCATTTT | CASSQSQGGNQPQHF
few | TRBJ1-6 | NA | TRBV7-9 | TGTGCCAGCAGCCCCGATCGGGAACTTAATTCACCCCTCCACTTT | CASSPDRELNSPLHF
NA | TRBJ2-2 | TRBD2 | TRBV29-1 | TGCAGCGTTCCTAGCGGCCTAAACACCGGGGAGCTGTTTTTT | CSVPSGLNTGELFF
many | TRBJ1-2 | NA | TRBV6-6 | TGTGCCAGCAGTTACGCTGGACCGATCGCCTTC | CASSYAGPIAF
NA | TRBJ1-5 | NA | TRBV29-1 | TGCAGCGTTGGGGGGAGCAACCAGCCCCAGCATTTT | CSVGGSNQPQHF
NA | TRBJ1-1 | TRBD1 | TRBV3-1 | TGTGCCAGCAGCCCCCGACAGGGAACAGCTTTCTTT | CASSPRQGTAFF
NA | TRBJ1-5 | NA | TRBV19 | TGTGCCAGTAGTATAGTGGCCGGGGCTGGACAGCCCCAGCATTTT | CASSIVAGAGQPQHF
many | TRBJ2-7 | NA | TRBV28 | TGTGCCAGCAGTTTAGGAGGGCAATGGTCCTACGAGCAGTACTTC | CASSLGGQWSYEQYF
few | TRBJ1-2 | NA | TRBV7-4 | TGTGCCAGCAGCCTCCCCCGCGAGGGAGGTAACTATGGCTACACCTTC | CASSLPREGGNYGYTF
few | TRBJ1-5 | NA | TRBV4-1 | TGCGCCAGCAGCCAAGAGACAGTCAATCAGCCCCAGCATTTT | CASSQETVNQPQHF
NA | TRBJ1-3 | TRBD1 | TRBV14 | TGTGCCAGCAGCCAAGAGATCCCGGGACAGGTCGCTACCTCCTCTGGAAACACCATATATTTT | CASSQEIPGQVATSSGNTIYF
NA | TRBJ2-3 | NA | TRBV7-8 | TGTGCCAGCAGCTTAACTTCAGGGGGAGGCCGACAAACAGATACGCAGTATTTT | CASSLTSGGGRQTDTQYF
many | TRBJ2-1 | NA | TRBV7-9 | TGTGCCAGCAGCTTCCGGATAGACCAGGGGACCGCGAATGAGCAGTTCTTC | CASSFRIDQGTANEQFF
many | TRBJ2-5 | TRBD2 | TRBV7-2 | TGTGCCAGCAGCTTACACGGACTAGCGGGATCCCAAGAGACCCAGTACTTC | CASSLHGLAGSQETQYF